These T cell receptor beta chains were read from a single sample in a study of T-cell memory formation after mild COVID-19. MiXCR was run by TCRdb on the 5' RACE reads, yielding one entry per CDR3 protein. This table has 550,000 to 650,000 distinct CDR3 sequences, approximately 15% appearing once. Material: PBMCs or a T cell subset sorted from them (not recorded which). These TCRs come from an adult woman who had mild COVID-19 (a few samples of this study predate the infection). Cell type and time point are not known. Each CDR3 is given with its conserved first and last residue. The order of the fields is J gene, V gene, CDR3 length, clone size, D gene, CDR3 DNA, CDR3 protein. D genes are given only for firm matches. Size tells how often a clone was seen (once, few, many) or the class of an expanded clone, and some rows leave it out.

j_gene: TRBJ2-7
v_gene: TRBV5-1
len: 16
abundance: few
d_gene: TRBD1
CDR3nt: TGCGCCAGCAGCTTGGTAGCAGGGGGTAGCTCCTACGAGCAGTACTTC
CDR3aa: CASSLVAGGSSYEQYF

j_gene: TRBJ2-7
v_gene: TRBV7-9
len: 13
abundance: -
d_gene: TRBD1
CDR3nt: TGTGCCAGCACGGGGGGACAGGGCTACGAGCAGTACTTC
CDR3aa: CASTGGQGYEQYF

j_gene: TRBJ1-2
v_gene: TRBV5-1
len: 14
abundance: once
d_gene: TRBD1
CDR3nt: TGCGCCAGCAGCTTGGTCTCCAGGGGGAATGGCTACACCTTC
CDR3aa: CASSLVSRGNGYTF

j_gene: TRBJ1-1
v_gene: TRBV30
len: 16
abundance: -
d_gene: -
CDR3nt: TGTGCCTGGATAGGTTACGCAGGACATACGAACACTGAAGCTTTCTTT
CDR3aa: CAWIGYAGHTNTEAFF

j_gene: TRBJ1-4
v_gene: TRBV9
len: 14
abundance: few
d_gene: -
CDR3nt: TGTGCCAGCAGCGTAGAGGGGAGTAATGAAAAACTGTTTTTT
CDR3aa: CASSVEGSNEKLFF

j_gene: TRBJ2-1
v_gene: TRBV18
len: 16
abundance: -
d_gene: -
CDR3nt: TGTGCCAGCTCACCGAAATCTAGGGTCGGTTACAATGAGCAGTTCTTC
CDR3aa: CASSPKSRVGYNEQFF

j_gene: TRBJ2-1
v_gene: TRBV5-1
len: 13
abundance: few
d_gene: TRBD1
CDR3nt: TGCGCCAGCAGCTTGGTCGTGGGACAGGGGGTCCTCTTC
CDR3aa: CASSLVVGQGVLF

j_gene: TRBJ1-2
v_gene: TRBV12-3/TRBV12-4
len: 14
abundance: -
d_gene: -
CDR3nt: TGTGCCAGCAGTTTAGCCCTCGGGGGTAGGGGCTACACCTTC
CDR3aa: CASSLALGGRGYTF

j_gene: TRBJ1-1
v_gene: TRBV12-3/TRBV12-4
len: 14
abundance: -
d_gene: -
CDR3nt: TGTGCCAGCAGTTTAGTTTCCTACAACACTGAAGCTTTCTTT
CDR3aa: CASSLVSYNTEAFF

j_gene: TRBJ2-7
v_gene: TRBV29-1
len: 13
abundance: -
d_gene: -
CDR3nt: TGCAGCGTTTCCCGACAGGTATCCTACGAGCAGTACTTC
CDR3aa: CSVSRQVSYEQYF

j_gene: TRBJ1-1
v_gene: TRBV29-1
len: 13
abundance: few
d_gene: -
CDR3nt: TGCAGCGCTCCGAGGGACGGGAACACTGAAGCTTTCTTT
CDR3aa: CSAPRDGNTEAFF

j_gene: TRBJ2-1
v_gene: TRBV7-3
len: 16
abundance: -
d_gene: TRBD2
CDR3nt: TGTGCCAGCAGCTTAACTCGGTCTAGCGGGATCGATGAGCAGTTCTTC
CDR3aa: CASSLTRSSGIDEQFF

j_gene: TRBJ2-6
v_gene: TRBV6-4
len: 16
abundance: few
d_gene: -
CDR3nt: TGTGCCAGCAGTGACTCGACTAGCTCTGGGGCCAACGTCCTGACTTTC
CDR3aa: CASSDSTSSGANVLTF

j_gene: TRBJ2-5
v_gene: TRBV6-2/TRBV6-3
len: 18
abundance: -
d_gene: TRBD2
CDR3nt: TGTGCCAGCAGTTCCAGGCACCTCCAACTAGCGGCCTCAGAGACCCAGTACTTC
CDR3aa: CASSSRHLQLAASETQYF

j_gene: TRBJ1-1
v_gene: TRBV20-1
len: 13
abundance: few
d_gene: -
CDR3nt: TGCAGTGCTAGAGTTATGCCAGCCGGTGAAGCTTTCTTT
CDR3aa: CSARVMPAGEAFF

j_gene: TRBJ1-5
v_gene: TRBV19
len: 15
abundance: -
d_gene: TRBD1
CDR3nt: TGTGCCAGTATGGGAAACAGGGGAGGGAATCAGCCCCAGCATTTT
CDR3aa: CASMGNRGGNQPQHF

j_gene: TRBJ2-3
v_gene: TRBV19
len: 13
abundance: -
d_gene: -
CDR3nt: TGTGCCAGTAGGGGAGAAAGCACAGATACGCAGTATTTT
CDR3aa: CASRGESTDTQYF

j_gene: TRBJ2-6
v_gene: TRBV24-1
len: 17
abundance: few
d_gene: TRBD1
CDR3nt: TGTGCCACCAGTGACTCGGACAGGGGCTTTGGGGCCAACGTCCTGACTTTC
CDR3aa: CATSDSDRGFGANVLTF

j_gene: TRBJ1-3
v_gene: TRBV24-1
len: 15
abundance: few
d_gene: TRBD1
CDR3nt: TGTGCCACCAGTGATTCCAGGGGGCCGGGAAACACCATATATTTT
CDR3aa: CATSDSRGPGNTIYF

j_gene: TRBJ2-3
v_gene: TRBV11-1
len: 13
abundance: few
d_gene: -
CDR3nt: TGTGCCAGCAGCCAACCCCGATGGCATACGCAGTATTTT
CDR3aa: CASSQPRWHTQYF

j_gene: TRBJ2-1
v_gene: TRBV27
len: 13
abundance: few
d_gene: -
CDR3nt: TGTGCCAGCAGGGACTCAATCTACAATGAGCAGTTCTTC
CDR3aa: CASRDSIYNEQFF

j_gene: TRBJ1-1
v_gene: TRBV6-6
len: 16
abundance: -
d_gene: -
CDR3nt: TGTGCCAGCAGTTACCCTCCACGGGCGGGGGGCACTGAAGCTTTCTTT
CDR3aa: CASSYPPRAGGTEAFF

j_gene: TRBJ2-3
v_gene: TRBV11-2
len: 16
abundance: once
d_gene: -
CDR3nt: TGTGCCAGCAGCTTTTGGCCGGGAGCGGCAGTTGATACGCAGTATTTT
CDR3aa: CASSFWPGAAVDTQYF

j_gene: TRBJ2-1
v_gene: TRBV29-1
len: 14
abundance: few
d_gene: TRBD1
CDR3nt: TGCAGCGTGAAGGGACAGGGGGCGTTAGATGAGCAGTTCTTC
CDR3aa: CSVKGQGALDEQFF

j_gene: TRBJ2-5
v_gene: TRBV5-1
len: 14
abundance: few
d_gene: TRBD2
CDR3nt: TGCGCCAGCCCGCCCACGGGGGGACAAGAGACCCAGTACTTC
CDR3aa: CASPPTGGQETQYF

j_gene: TRBJ1-2
v_gene: TRBV4-2
len: 13
abundance: few
d_gene: -
CDR3nt: TGTGCCAGCAGCCAAGAACGGGAAGGCGGCTACACCTTC
CDR3aa: CASSQEREGGYTF

j_gene: TRBJ1-4
v_gene: TRBV27
len: 14
abundance: few
d_gene: TRBD1
CDR3nt: TGTGCCAGCAGTGCACAGGGGGCTGGGGAAAAACTGTTTTTT
CDR3aa: CASSAQGAGEKLFF

j_gene: TRBJ2-1
v_gene: TRBV20-1
len: 16
abundance: few
d_gene: TRBD2
CDR3nt: TGCAGTGCTAGGGGACTAGCGGGAGGGCCCAACGTTGAGCAGTTCTTC
CDR3aa: CSARGLAGGPNVEQFF

j_gene: TRBJ1-2
v_gene: TRBV6-5
len: 13
abundance: -
d_gene: TRBD1
CDR3nt: TGTGCCAGCAGTGCCGGGACAGGGGCAGGCTACACCTTC
CDR3aa: CASSAGTGAGYTF

j_gene: TRBJ1-2
v_gene: TRBV6-5
len: 13
abundance: -
d_gene: -
CDR3nt: TGTGCCAGCAGTTTGTTGGGGTTCTATGGCTACACCTTC
CDR3aa: CASSLLGFYGYTF

j_gene: TRBJ2-2
v_gene: TRBV20-1
len: 15
abundance: -
d_gene: TRBD1
CDR3nt: TGCAGTGCGTGGGACAGTTTAGTAGGCACCGGGGAGCTGTTTTTT
CDR3aa: CSAWDSLVGTGELFF

j_gene: TRBJ1-1
v_gene: TRBV6-5
len: 14
abundance: many
d_gene: -
CDR3nt: TGTGCCAGCAGTCCCGGGCCTCAGGGCACTGAAGCTTTCTTT
CDR3aa: CASSPGPQGTEAFF

j_gene: TRBJ2-1
v_gene: TRBV7-6
len: 15
abundance: -
d_gene: -
CDR3nt: TGTGCCAGCGGCCTGGGTGGGGGCCCCTACAATGAGCAGTTCTTC
CDR3aa: CASGLGGGPYNEQFF

j_gene: TRBJ1-2
v_gene: TRBV7-3
len: 13
abundance: -
d_gene: -
CDR3nt: TGTGCCAGCAGCTCGGACAGCTATAATGGCTACACCTTC
CDR3aa: CASSSDSYNGYTF

j_gene: TRBJ2-7
v_gene: TRBV12-3/TRBV12-4
len: 13
abundance: -
d_gene: -
CDR3nt: TGTGCCAGCAGTTTCCCAGGCGCGAACGAGCAGTACTTC
CDR3aa: CASSFPGANEQYF

j_gene: TRBJ1-5
v_gene: TRBV20-1
len: 17
abundance: -
d_gene: -
CDR3nt: TGCAGTGCTAGAGCCCACAGGGAGGTGGCGGACAATCAGCCCCAGCATTTT
CDR3aa: CSARAHREVADNQPQHF

j_gene: TRBJ1-5
v_gene: TRBV4-2
len: 17
abundance: -
d_gene: TRBD1
CDR3nt: TGTGCCAGCAGCCAAGAATCGCGAGGGGGCGCGGATCAGCCCCAGCATTTT
CDR3aa: CASSQESRGGADQPQHF

j_gene: TRBJ2-3
v_gene: TRBV9
len: 21
abundance: -
d_gene: TRBD2
CDR3nt: TGTGCCAGCAGCGTAACCAGGAGGACTAGCGGGAGGTCGGGTGGCACAGATACGCAGTATTTT
CDR3aa: CASSVTRRTSGRSGGTDTQYF